The rows below give T cell receptor beta chains drawn from one sample of a study of blood T cell repertoires in COVID-19. Only in-frame clones appear in the TCRdb table, and some are missing; sequencing was by immunoSEQ multiplex PCR. Among over 100,000 clones, roughly 86% were seen once, and the ten largest hold roughly 4.5%. Sequenced input: peripheral blood. These TCRs come from a man aged 40-50 years with acute or convalescent COVID-19. Both conserved end residues are part of each CDR3. Each record gives: J gene, V gene, clone size, D gene, CDR3 protein, CDR3 DNA. A D gene is named only where the DNA matches it firmly. Clone size is shown for a subset of rows, as once, few, many or a class of expanded clone.

j_gene: TRBJ2-1
v_gene: TRBV6-5
abundance: NA
d_gene: TRBD2
CDR3aa: CASSYSIGTSGPEQFF
CDR3nt: TGTGCCAGCAGTTACTCGATTGGGACTAGCGGACCAGAGCAGTTCTTC

j_gene: TRBJ1-2
v_gene: TRBV5-6
abundance: NA
d_gene: TRBD1
CDR3aa: CASSLGGTAAVYGYTF
CDR3nt: TGTGCCAGCAGCTTGGGCGGGACAGCGGCGGTATATGGCTACACCTTC

j_gene: TRBJ1-6
v_gene: TRBV3-1/TRBV3-2
abundance: once
d_gene: NA
CDR3aa: CASSQDGGNNSPLHF
CDR3nt: TGTGCCAGCAGCCAAGATGGCGGAAATAATTCACCCCTCCACTTT

j_gene: TRBJ1-2
v_gene: TRBV12-3/TRBV12-4
abundance: NA
d_gene: NA
CDR3aa: CASNFGTYGYTF
CDR3nt: TGTGCCAGCAACTTCGGTACCTATGGCTACACCTTC

j_gene: TRBJ1-4
v_gene: TRBV2
abundance: NA
d_gene: TRBD1
CDR3aa: CASRDRAATNEKLFF
CDR3nt: TGTGCCAGCAGGGACAGGGCGGCAACTAATGAAAAACTGTTTTTT

j_gene: TRBJ1-5
v_gene: TRBV9
abundance: NA
d_gene: NA
CDR3aa: CASSVAGNQPQHF
CDR3nt: TGTGCCAGCAGCGTGGCGGGCAATCAGCCCCAGCATTTT

j_gene: TRBJ2-1
v_gene: TRBV7-9
abundance: NA
d_gene: NA
CDR3aa: CASNQAVYNEQFF
CDR3nt: TGTGCCAGCAATCAAGCGGTCTACAATGAGCAGTTCTTC

j_gene: TRBJ2-5
v_gene: TRBV18
abundance: NA
d_gene: TRBD1
CDR3aa: CASSRTGQGGETQYF
CDR3nt: TGTGCCAGCTCACGAACGGGACAGGGTGGGGAGACCCAGTACTTC

j_gene: TRBJ2-1
v_gene: TRBV3-1/TRBV3-2
abundance: NA
d_gene: NA
CDR3aa: CASSLQGTSYNEQFF
CDR3nt: TGTGCCAGCAGCCTTCAGGGGACATCCTACAATGAGCAGTTCTTC

j_gene: TRBJ1-5
v_gene: TRBV3-1/TRBV3-2
abundance: NA
d_gene: NA
CDR3aa: CASSQDPRWQPQHF
CDR3nt: TGTGCCAGCAGCCAAGATCCGCGGTGGCAGCCCCAGCATTTT

j_gene: TRBJ1-4
v_gene: TRBV5-4
abundance: NA
d_gene: TRBD1
CDR3aa: CASSLRDRGKLFF
CDR3nt: TGTGCCAGCAGCCTCCGGGACAGGGGGAAACTGTTTTTT

j_gene: TRBJ1-2
v_gene: TRBV6-5
abundance: NA
d_gene: TRBD1
CDR3aa: CASNSGTGAIAF
CDR3nt: TGTGCCAGCAATAGCGGGACAGGGGCTATTGCCTTC

j_gene: TRBJ1-5
v_gene: TRBV2
abundance: once
d_gene: NA
CDR3aa: CASSGLPLPQHF
CDR3nt: TGTGCCAGCAGTGGACTTCCCTTGCCCCAGCATTTT

j_gene: TRBJ2-1
v_gene: TRBV7-8
abundance: NA
d_gene: NA
CDR3aa: CASSLAVFSSYNEQFF
CDR3nt: TGTGCCAGCAGCTTAGCGGTCTTCAGCTCCTACAATGAGCAGTTCTTC

j_gene: TRBJ2-1
v_gene: TRBV25-1
abundance: NA
d_gene: TRBD1
CDR3aa: CASSPEGGLGYEQFF
CDR3nt: TGTGCCAGCAGTCCCGAAGGGGGCTTGGGATATGAGCAGTTCTTC

j_gene: TRBJ2-7
v_gene: TRBV12-3/TRBV12-4
abundance: NA
d_gene: NA
CDR3aa: CASSFRVTGEQYF
CDR3nt: TGTGCCAGCAGTTTCAGGGTTACGGGCGAGCAGTACTTC

j_gene: TRBJ2-6
v_gene: TRBV7-8
abundance: NA
d_gene: TRBD1
CDR3aa: CASSLVGTGARGANVLTF
CDR3nt: TGTGCCAGCAGCCTAGTCGGGACAGGGGCTCGTGGGGCCAACGTCCTGACTTTC

j_gene: TRBJ1-4
v_gene: TRBV18
abundance: NA
d_gene: NA
CDR3aa: CASSPRSGEKLFF
CDR3nt: TGTGCCAGCTCACCAAGGTCGGGGGAAAAACTGTTTTTT

j_gene: TRBJ2-7
v_gene: TRBV18
abundance: few
d_gene: TRBD1
CDR3aa: CASSFRDRDAEQYF
CDR3nt: TGTGCCAGCTCATTCCGGGACAGGGATGCCGAGCAGTACTTC

j_gene: TRBJ1-3
v_gene: TRBV9
abundance: few
d_gene: TRBD1
CDR3aa: CASSVEGQGSYSGNTIYF
CDR3nt: TGTGCCAGCAGCGTAGAGGGACAGGGGTCATACTCTGGAAACACCATATATTTT

j_gene: TRBJ1-2
v_gene: TRBV19
abundance: once
d_gene: TRBD1
CDR3aa: CASSRDRGYGYTF
CDR3nt: TGTGCCAGTAGTCGGGACAGGGGCTATGGCTACACCTTC

j_gene: TRBJ1-1
v_gene: TRBV15
abundance: NA
d_gene: NA
CDR3aa: CATSSGTPLVAEAFF
CDR3nt: TGTGCCACCAGCAGCGGGACACCTCTGGTCGCTGAAGCTTTCTTT